Below are 24 T cell receptor beta chains sequenced from a single sample in a study of patients and donors after allogeneic stem cell transplantation. Each CDR3 protein gets one entry after TCRdb re-called the RT-PCR reads with MiXCR. The profile shows 900,000 to 1,000,000 distinct CDR3 sequences, roughly 17% of them singletons. Material: blood, either unsorted or a sorted T cell fraction (not recorded which). These receptors all come from a human donor who was either an allogeneic HSCT recipient or a stem cell or donor lymphocyte infusion donor (not recorded which). It is not recorded whose cells these are; they may come from a transplant donor.

The J gene is TRBJ2-7, the V gene TRBV24-1; the match to TRBD1 covers 8 bases. Germline V CDR1 and CDR2: KGHDR, SFDVKD. The length of the CDR3 is 17 residues. J gave up 2 bases and V 0 bases, and 8 bases lay outside the gene matches. CDR3 residues: CATSDLDPWTGTYEQYF. CDR3 sequence (DNA): TGTGCCACCAGTGATTTGGACCCCTGGACAGGGACCTACGAGCAGTACTTC.

This clonotype was found a few times. The gene calls are TRBV5-6 and TRBJ1-1; 11 bases are shared with TRBD1. The germline gives CDR1 SGHDT, CDR2 YYEEEE. This CDR3 contains 16 residues. V lost 4 bases to trimming and J lost 1 base; unmatched junction nucleotides: 6. CDR3 protein: CASSPRTGGRNTEAFF. CDR3 DNA: TGTGCCAGCAGCCCACGGACAGGGGGCAGGAACACTGAAGCTTTCTTT.

This chain uses TRBV6-2 or TRBV6-3 with TRBJ2-2, with D perhaps assigned TRBD1 or TRBD2 (5 bases each). The CDR3 has 13 amino acids. In germline, CDR1 is MNHEY, CDR2 SVGEGT. Trimming pared 7 bases from V and 6 bases from J, leaving 12 bases between. CDR3 residues: CASNRGRAGELFF. The DNA of the CDR3 is TGTGCCAGCAACCGGGGCAGGGCCGGGGAGCTGTTTTTT.

The V and J genes are TRBV29-1 and TRBJ2-1, with unresolved D. V gave up 5 bases and J gave up 8 bases, with 16 bases separating them. The CDR3 contains 13 residues. Germline lookup yields CDR1 SQVTM and CDR2 ANQGSEA. The CDR3 protein is CSVPTDKVDEQFF. DNA for the CDR3: TGCAGCGTTCCAACAGATAAAGTCGATGAGCAGTTCTTC.

This clonotype turned up a few times. This chain links TRBV10-3 with TRBJ1-2; D gene uncertain. Germline CDR1 and CDR2: ENHRY and SYGVKD. There are 13 residues in the CDR3. V gave up 3 bases and J gave up 8 bases, with 13 bases separating them. The DNA for the CDR3 is TGTGCCATCAGTGAAGAGGGTGTGAGAGGCTACACCTTC. It translates to CAISEEGVRGYTF.

In its sample, this clonotype was seen many times. The V call is TRBV12-3 or TRBV12-4, the J call TRBJ2-3; D is possibly TRBD1 (5 bases). CDR3 length: 13 residues. V dropped 4 bases and J dropped 4 bases, with 9 bases sitting between them. Written as DNA, the CDR3 is TGTGCCAGCAGTTCCGCAGGGTCAGATACGCAGTATTTT. This codes for CASSSAGSDTQYF.

The sample holds a few counts of this clonotype. The chain joins TRBV6-5 to TRBJ1-2, with D possibly being TRBD1 (6 bases). The CDR3 covers 12 residues. V was cut by 6 bases and J by 7 bases, with 12 bases left in between. From germline, CDR1 is MNHEY and CDR2 SVGAGI. The CDR3 is CASRRGGGGYTF. DNA for the CDR3: TGTGCCAGCAGGCGGGGAGGGGGTGGCTACACCTTC.

The chain is built from TRBV12-3 or TRBV12-4 and TRBJ2-3; the D gene is possibly TRBD2 (6 bases). The germline V and J ends were trimmed by 1 base and 4 bases, with 12 bases remaining between them. This CDR3 is 15 amino acids long. The CDR3 DNA follows: TGTGCCAGCAGTTTAGGGAGGGCGTGGGCAGATACGCAGTATTTT. It codes for CASSLGRAWADTQYF.

The chain combines TRBV5-1 with TRBJ2-7; TRBD1 agrees at 10 bases. Germline loops: CDR1 SGHRS, CDR2 YFSETQ. The CDR3 has 15 amino acids. The ends lost 3 bases at V and 10 bases at J; junction bases unmatched: 13. The chain's CDR3 is CASSSRDRGKAVQYF. CDR3 DNA: TGCGCCAGCAGCTCCCGGGACAGGGGTAAGGCGGTCCAGTACTTC. The full variable domain, completed using reference TRBV5-1 and TRBJ2-7, is KAGVTQTPRYLIKTRGQQVTLSCSPISGHRSVSWYQQTPGQGLQFLFEYFSETQRNKGNFPGRFSGRQFSNSRSEMNVSTLELGDSALYLCASSSRDRGKAVQYFGPGTRLTVT.

V gene TRBV30 combines with J gene TRBJ2-7, with a weak D call TRBD2 (5 bases). Deletions cut 3 bases from V and 6 bases from J, with 9 bases between. CDR1 is GTSNPN and CDR2 is SVGIG in the germline V gene (reference sequence). CDR3 length: 11 residues. CDR3 protein: CAWRRVGEQYF. The DNA for the CDR3 is TGTGCCTGGAGGAGGGTGGGCGAGCAGTACTTC.

This rearrangement joins TRBV29-1 to TRBJ1-1; 8 positions agree with TRBD1. The germline V gene encodes CDR1 SQVTM and CDR2 ANQGSEA. Losses at the gene ends were 7 bases for V and 5 bases for J; bases not matched to a gene: 9. This CDR3 comprises 13 residues. The CDR3 reads CSAGQGPKTEAFF. Written as DNA, the CDR3 is TGCAGCGCCGGACAGGGACCCAAAACTGAAGCTTTCTTT.

The J gene is TRBJ2-7, the V gene TRBV19; D is undetermined. The CDR3 covers 13 residues. V gave up 5 bases and J gave up 6 bases, with 14 bases separating them. Germline-derived CDR1 and CDR2 are LNHDA and SQIVND (reference sequence). For the CDR3, the DNA is TGTGCCAGTAGTCCGCCCTCTACGCGCGAGCAGTACTTC. Protein: CASSPPSTREQYF. Using reference TRBV19 and TRBJ2-7 for the parts outside the CDR3, the full variable domain is DGGITQSPKYLFRKEGQNVTLSCEQNLNHDAMYWYRQDPGQGLRLIYYSQIVNDFQKGDIAEGYSVSREKKESFPLTVTSAQKNPTAFYLCASSPPSTREQYFGPGTRLTVT.

Ten or more counts support this clonotype. CDR3 region: CASSHHRDHGELFF. Here the CDR3 DNA reads TGTGCCAGCAGCCACCACAGGGATCACGGGGAGCTGTTTTTT. The chain couples TRBV14 to TRBJ2-2; D may be TRBD1 (6 bases). Germline assignment: CDR1 SGHDN and CDR2 FVKESK. CDR3 length: 14 residues. V shed 3 bases and J shed 7 bases, with 12 bases lying between them. The full variable domain, its missing parts supplied by reference TRBV14 and TRBJ2-2, is EAGVTQFPSHSVIEKGQTVTLRCDPISGHDNLYWYRRVMGKEIKFLLHFVKESKQDESGMPNNRFLAERTGGTYSTLKVQPAELEDSGVYFCASSHHRDHGELFFGEGSRLTVL.

The sample holds a few counts of this clonotype. The rearrangement joins TRBV7-2 to TRBJ1-1; unclear D gene. CDR3 length equals 13 residues. The V gene lost 5 bases and the J gene lost 1 base, with 8 bases spanning the gap. CDR1 and CDR2 (germline): SGHTA, FQGNSA. The CDR3 DNA follows: TGTGCCAGCAGCAGTCACCCGAACACTGAAGCTTTCTTT. Its protein product is CASSSHPNTEAFF.

The table lists this clonotype with a few counts. This rearrangement joins TRBV6-2 or TRBV6-3 to TRBJ2-7, with D uncertain. Germline V gene data show CDR1 as MNHEY and CDR2 as SVGEGT. Trimming left V 7 bases short and J 5 bases short, with 18 bases between. This CDR3 is 14 amino acids long. CDR3 coding DNA: TGTGCCAGCACCCAAGGGTATATGTTGGACGAGCAGTACTTC. It is translated as CASTQGYMLDEQYF.

This clonotype was seen more than once but under ten times. The V gene is TRBV30, the J gene TRBJ1-3, with TRBD1 matching over 7 bases. The CDR3 is 15 amino acids. The germline gives CDR1 GTSNPN, CDR2 SVGIG (reference sequence). V was pared by 3 bases and J by 0 bases, with 5 bases of the junction left unmatched. The CDR3 nucleotides read TGTGCCTGGAGAAGACAGGGAGGCTCTGGAAACACCATATATTTT. Translation gives CAWRRQGGSGNTIYF.

This clonotype was detected only a few times. V is TRBV5-1 and J is TRBJ1-2; D is possibly TRBD1 (6 bases). CDR3 length: 13 amino acids. The V end was cut by 0 bases, the J end by 7 bases, with 10 bases between. Germline V gene sequence: CDR1 SGHRS, CDR2 YFSETQ. CDR3 bases: TGCGCCAGCAGCTTGGCGGGGGGCAGTGGCTACACCTTC. Encoded protein: CASSLAGGSGYTF.

This chain connects TRBV29-1 to TRBJ1-4; TRBD1 matches 8 bases. This CDR3 contains 15 residues. CDR1 is SQVTM and CDR2 is ANQGSEA in the germline V gene. V lost 7 bases to trimming and J lost 7 bases; unmatched junction nucleotides: 14. CDR3 nucleotide sequence: TGCAGCGCGAAACAGGGGGGTTCGTTCTCTGAAAAACTGTTTTTT. It codes for CSAKQGGSFSEKLFF.

This clonotype was seen at least ten times. The chain joins TRBV5-1 to TRBJ2-1, with D unresolved. The germline V gene has CDR1 SGHRS and CDR2 YFSETQ. The V and J ends lost 0 bases and 9 bases respectively, with 22 bases between them. The CDR3 extends over 17 amino acids. CDR3 sequence (DNA): TGCGCCAGCAGCTTGGTCTCGAAGGCAAACCTCCCAAGTGAGCAGTTCTTC. This sequence encodes CASSLVSKANLPSEQFF.

This clonotype was detected a few times. The chain couples TRBV6-5 to TRBJ1-1; a possible D gene is TRBD1 (5 bases). Germline V gene data show CDR1 as MNHEY and CDR2 as SVGAGI. This CDR3 has 16 residues. V was clipped by 2 bases and J by 0 bases, with 13 bases between them. DNA for the CDR3: TGTGCCAGCAGTTACGTAGGGGCTTTCATGAACACTGAAGCTTTCTTT. As protein: CASSYVGAFMNTEAFF.

This clonotype turned up a few times. The chain carries TRBV20-1 and TRBJ2-1, with D possibly being TRBD2 (7 bases). With 3 bases removed from V and 4 bases from J, the gap between germline ends came to 13 bases. This CDR3 is 14 amino acids long. Germline CDR1 DFQATT, CDR2 SNEGSKA (reference sequence). CDR3 coding DNA: TGCAGTGCTAGTAGGGGGACTAAATACAATGAGCAGTTCTTC. This translates into CSASRGTKYNEQFF.

The table lists this clonotype with a few counts. V and J are TRBV7-7 and TRBJ2-1, with 9 positions matching TRBD2. The CDR3 sequence is 15 residues long. CDR1 is SSHAT and CDR2 is FNYEAQ in the germline V gene (reference sequence). V lost 0 bases and J lost 9; bases outside the gene matches: 6. The CDR3 DNA reads TGTGCCAGCAGCTTAGCAGCGGGAGGCCCAAGTGAGCAGTTCTTC. Translation gives CASSLAAGGPSEQFF. Complete variable domain (other parts from reference TRBV7-7 and TRBJ2-1): GAGVSQSPRYKVTKRGQDVTLRCDPISSHATLYWYQQALGQGPEFLTYFNYEAQPDKSGLPSDRFSAERPEGSISTLTIQRTEQRDSAMYRCASSLAAGGPSEQFFGPGTRLTVL.

The chain is built from TRBV20-1 and TRBJ1-4; no reliable D call. V was cut by 3 bases and J by 7 bases, with 9 bases left in between. Germline V gives CDR1 DFQATT, CDR2 SNEGSKA (reference sequence). The CDR3 length is 12 residues. The CDR3 nucleotides read TGCAGTGCTAGTGTAGGTAGTGAAAAACTGTTTTTT. This encodes CSASVGSEKLFF.

The chain links TRBV7-3 to TRBJ2-1; D unclear. This CDR3 is built from 13 residues. Germline V gene sequence: CDR1 SGHTA, CDR2 FQGTGA. The germline V and J ends were trimmed by 4 bases and 6 bases, with 10 bases remaining between them. CDR3 in amino acids: CASSSGPSNEQFF. The CDR3 DNA follows: TGTGCCAGCAGCTCAGGACCCAGCAATGAGCAGTTCTTC. Full variable domain (outside the CDR3, taken from reference TRBV7-3 and TRBJ2-1): GAGVSQTPSNKVTEKGKYVELRCDPISGHTALYWYRQSLGQGPEFLIYFQGTGAADDSGLPNDRFFAVRPEGSVSTLKIQRTERGDSAVYLCASSSGPSNEQFFGPGTRLTVL.